This T cell receptor (beta chain) appears in the sequencing data of a study of blood T cell repertoires in COVID-19. Overall study: Sites across the United States, Italy and Spain contributed samples from acute and convalescent COVID-19.

Ages ranged from roughly 18 to 95 years, with residence in about 24 US areas. The recovered donors of Cohort 3 showed two negative PCRs, clearance, or symptom resolution. Authors' processing steps: Estimation of nucleated cell counts relied on the amplification of reference gene primers. Repertoires were generated with immunoSEQ multiplex PCR, while TCRdb's copy carries only in-frame clones and drops some. Clone size and V and J calls were adopted from that table, with D and trimming inferred from the DNA. The data contain about 270,000 clones, around 91% of them seen just once; the ten biggest clones take up over 2%. Sequencing input: PBMCs or T cells enriched from blood (not recorded which). The clonotype comes from a woman aged 18 to 35 who had recovered from COVID-19.

The CDR3 nucleotides read TGTGCCAGCAGCTCCCCACAATCGGGATTCCAGATGGGTGGCTACACCTTC. It specifies CASSSPQSGFQMGGYTF. The genes are TRBV7-9 and TRBJ1-2; D gene unclear. V shed 4 bases and J shed 7 bases, with 25 bases lying between them. This CDR3 region has 17 residues. Germline lookup yields CDR1 SEHNR and CDR2 FQNEAQ (reference sequence).